This T cell receptor (beta chain) derives from a study of OX40 agonist ivuxolimab in advanced cancers. Regarding the research as a whole: Ivuxolimab was an agonistic, fully human IgG2 monoclonal antibody directed against OX40 (CD134), a costimulatory receptor. Three dose-escalation patients achieved partial responses, one with hepatocellular carcinoma and two with cutaneous melanoma. Peripheral TCRbeta sequencing was intended to test whether TCR sequence diversity was altered and clonal T-cell expansion was caused by ivuxolimab. The paper reports the monotherapy dose-escalation portion (N of about 50 patients) of the phase I ivuxolimab trial. Patients were allowed to have had prior anti-PD-1, anti-PD-L1 or anti-CTLA-4 therapy, and around two fifths of the dose-escalation patients had been treated with checkpoint inhibitors. Of the approximately 50 dose-escalation patients, hepatocellular carcinoma was present in some 19, melanoma in approximately 15, renal cell carcinoma in 9 and head and neck cancer in 9. Intravenous ivuxolimab was administered to patients every 2 weeks at six dose levels: 0.01, 0.1, 0.3, 1.5, 3 and 10 mg/kg. The dose-escalation cohort was over 70% male with a mean age of roughly 62 years, ranging from roughly 23 to 80. Here is what the overall study found, with its caveats: The antigen specificity of the clonally expanded peripheral T cells was not determined. Partial responders in the 0.1-3.0 mg/kg groups had among the lowest normalized peripheral clonal expansion, especially among CD8+ T cells. On average, CD8+ T cells showed more expanded clones than CD4+ T cells after ivuxolimab. Low levels of normalized T-cell clonal expansion were also seen in some patients who did not respond. At doses of 0.1 to 3.0 mg/kg, clonal expansion of both CD4+ and CD8+ blood T cells was observed from baseline to week 6.

Patients with autoimmune disease history or receiving systemic immunosuppression were excluded from the trial. Peripheral blood for TCR sequencing was drawn from every dose cohort at baseline, at cycle 4 day 1 and at cycle 7 day 1. Samples were obtained from an open-label, multicenter, first-in-human phase I dose-escalation trial of ivuxolimab. Adults with locally advanced or metastatic melanoma, renal cell carcinoma, hepatocellular carcinoma or head and neck squamous cell carcinoma were enrolled in the trial. Before TCR sequencing, CD4+ T cells and CD8+ T cells from peripheral blood were sorted into separate populations. For sequencing of the TCRbeta CDR3 region, genomic DNA was extracted from the sorted cells. The immunoSEQ Assay was used to sequence the TCRbeta CDR3 regions. Entries here come from immuneACCESS through TCRdb and include only in-frame sequences with V and J called. Some clones fail to appear in such tables; in the studies checked, an unresolved V gene covers under half of the shortfall, and the cause of the remainder is unknown. The sample profile shows 80,000 to 100,000 clones; less than 95% of them were found once. The biggest ten clones account for around 1.6% of the sample.

The CDR3 goes from the cysteine to the phenylalanine over 18 residues. Just the 54-base CDR3 DNA is kept, in frame starting at base 1. Unmatched junction bases come to 13, with V trimmed by 4 bases and J by 2 bases. In the germline V gene, CDR1 corresponds to MDHEN and CDR2 to SYDVKM. Notes on this clone: This receptor's antigen is unknown. It has no much larger one-base neighbor in the sample; base qualities were not kept.

The source is an adult with an advanced solid tumor such as melanoma, head and neck, liver or kidney cancer. The chain couples TRBV28 to TRBJ2-1, and 8 bases in between align with TRBD2. The input for sequencing was CD4+ or CD8+ T cells sorted from blood, taken in a trial of the OX40 agonist ivuxolimab. The DNA is TGTGCCAGCAGTTCTCGTCTAATAGCGGGAAGCACCTACAATGAGCAGTTCTTC. It encodes CASSSRLIAGSTYNEQFF.